The following is a T cell receptor beta chain sequence with its context. This clone was seen only a few times. Its antigen has not been determined. Base qualities are missing; no much larger clone stands one base away. The sample originates from a study of blood T cell repertoires in COVID-19 (dated by TCRdb to about 2020). Describing the broader study: Collaborator samples came from the United States, Italy and Spain and covered acute and convalescent phases of COVID-19. The material from the prospective study consisted of cDNA or gDNA derived from T cells, B-cell-depleted T cells, or PBMCs. Deeply sampled blood TCRbeta repertoires from subjects exposed to, actively infected with, or recovered from COVID-19 were included in the dataset. The repertoires were released in a freely available public database intended as a resource for research on the immune response to SARS-CoV-2. The samples were drawn from two sources: the first 160 participants of the ongoing ImmuneRACE study, and over 950 subjects contributed by 6 global collaborators. Nearly every sample came with metadata listing a de-identified subject ID, COVID-19 status, age in years and sex. Where HLA class I and class II types were available, the types were taken from metadata supplied by the sample provider, not from assay-based typing. Broader findings and caveats from the paper: The quantity of clinical and demographic metadata differed by source and by participant and was supplied without curation.

One collaborating source in Seattle enrolled patients during active infection and followed them longitudinally through the course of disease. The collaborating institutions used their own protocols to collect whole blood in K2EDTA tubes. Collaborator samples were shipped for TCRbeta analysis as frozen whole blood, isolated PBMCs, or DNA extracted from either sample type. TCRbeta CDR3 regions were amplified from genomic DNA by means of the immunoSEQ Assay, a bias-controlled multiplex PCR. The authors' analysis ran thus. Nucleated cell counts per sample were estimated from amplification of reference gene primers within the assay. Sequence reads were collapsed and filtered to measure the absolute abundance of every unique TCRbeta CDR3 rearrangement. For each sample, productive Simpson clonality was calculated by taking the square root of Simpson's diversity index across productive rearrangements. TCRdb took over this immuneACCESS table, retaining in-frame rearrangements with V and J assigned. Such tables are incomplete; in checked studies, under half of the missing clones stem from an unresolved V gene, and the remainder is unexplained. That table supplies the V and J calls and clone size; D and trimming were determined from the DNA. In all, the sample holds about 63,000 clones, and about 81% of those were seen once. The ten biggest clones cover about 30% of the sample.

Trimming at the junction amounts to 5 bases on V and 4 bases on J, and the germline ends lie 12 bases apart. The germline V gene gives CDR1 as MNHEY and CDR2 as SVGAGI. From its cysteine to its phenylalanine, the CDR3 spans 14 amino acids. Left in the record is the CDR3 DNA by itself, 42 bases read in frame from the first base. This clonotype originated in a man in his sixties with COVID-19, enrolled during active disease. The chain was built from TRBV6-5 and TRBJ1-5; the D segment could be TRBD1, given 6 matching bases. Sequences were obtained from peripheral blood. The bases are TGTGCCAGCAGTCCTACAGGGCCAAATCAGCCCCAGCATTTT. Translated, this is CASSPTGPNQPQHF.